The text below deals with one T cell receptor beta chain. This clone was counted only a few times. Its antigen is currently not known. No much larger clonotype is one base removed from it; base qualities were not supplied. The data belong to a study of blood T cell repertoires in COVID-19 (TCRdb year 2020). With respect to the entire study: Samples covering the acute and convalescent phases of COVID-19 were provided by collaborators in the United States, Italy and Spain. The prospective study material was composed of cDNA or gDNA derived from T cells, B-cell-depleted T cells, or PBMCs. Sample metadata almost always included a de-identified subject ID, COVID-19 status, age in years and sex. The samples were drawn from two sources: the first 160 participants of the ongoing ImmuneRACE study, and 1,200 or so subjects contributed by 6 global collaborators. A freely available public database, intended as a resource for researchers studying the immune response to SARS-CoV-2, is where the repertoires were released. HLA class I and class II types, where available, came from metadata supplied by the sample provider rather than from assay-based typing. Deeply sampled blood TCRbeta repertoires from subjects exposed to, actively infected with, or recovered from COVID-19 were included in the dataset. General study outcomes and caveats: Clinical and demographic metadata were provided uncurated, with the amount varying by source and participant.

The CDR3 contains 13 residues, cysteine and phenylalanine counted. Kept here is only the CDR3 DNA, which spans 39 bases and is read in frame from base 1. V lost 7 bases and J lost 9 bases; the stretch between them is 13 bases long. For CDR1 and CDR2, the germline V gene lists MDHEN and SYDVKM. Whole blood was collected in K2EDTA tubes by collaborating institutions according to the institutions' own protocols. For TCRbeta analysis, collaborators shipped samples in one of three forms: frozen whole blood, isolated PBMCs, or DNA extracted from either of those sample types. The immunoSEQ Assay, a bias-controlled multiplex PCR, was used to amplify TCRbeta CDR3 regions from genomic DNA. The study's own analysis went as follows. Nucleated cell counts per sample were estimated from amplification of reference gene primers within the assay. To quantify the absolute abundance of each unique TCRbeta CDR3 rearrangement, sequence reads were collapsed and filtered. For each sample, productive Simpson clonality was calculated by taking the square root of Simpson's diversity index across productive rearrangements. In TCRdb, the immuneACCESS table is reduced to in-frame sequences with V and J assigned. These tables do not hold every clone; where another copy was compared, an unresolved V gene accounts for under half, and the others remain unexplained. V and J calls and clone size are given by that table; D and trimming were obtained from the DNA. Here the sample has around 380,000 clones; more than 75% occur a single time. The ten top clones hold 1.1% of the sample.

The chain couples TRBV28 to TRBJ1-6; perhaps TRBD1 is the D gene, with 6 bases matching. The specimen sequenced was peripheral blood. The receptor's source is a human donor with acute or convalescent COVID-19. The donor label of this sample is uncertain. The DNA reads as follows: TGTGCCAGCAAAGACAGGCTCGGTTCACCCCTCCACTTT. Its protein reads: CASKDRLGSPLHF.